The T cell receptor beta chain described here comes from a study of blood T cell repertoires in COVID-19. Across the whole study: PBMCs, B-cell-depleted T cells, or T cells were the source of the cDNA or gDNA that made up the material.

Original analysis: The authors estimated nucleated cell counts from reference gene primer amplification. Some clones are missing from TCRdb's copy, which holds only in-frame ones; the method was immunoSEQ multiplex PCR. The V and J calls and the clone size are those of that table, but D and trimming were determined from the DNA. The sample consists of approximately 76,000 clones, roughly 87% of them appearing once. Germline V gene lookup returns CDR1 SNHLY and CDR2 FYNNEI. This CDR3 has 13 residues. The V gene lost 8 bases and the J gene lost 2 bases, with 13 bases spanning the gap. This chain links TRBV2 with TRBJ2-7, with TRBD2 as a possible D gene (5 bases). The receptor comes from a man under 40 with acute or convalescent COVID-19. Sequenced input: peripheral blood. CDR3 coding DNA: TGTGCCAGCGCCGGGAATAAAGCCTACGAGCAGTACTTC. Residues: CASAGNKAYEQYF.